This passage covers 17 T cell receptor beta chains from one sample sequenced in a study of blood T cell repertoires in COVID-19. The data were produced by immunoSEQ multiplex PCR, yet TCRdb's version contains in-frame clones alone and is incomplete. Among more than 150,000 clones listed, 70% to 90% were seen once. Material for sequencing was peripheral blood. These receptors were collected from a man aged 65-85 years with active or convalescent COVID-19.

The V call is TRBV5-8, the J call TRBJ2-7; TRBD1 is a possible D gene (7 bases). The CDR3 runs to 13 residues. Germline-derived CDR1 and CDR2 are SGHTS and YDEGEE. V was pared by 5 bases and J by 5 bases, with 14 bases between. CDR3 DNA sequence: TGTGCCAGCAGAATGGAGGGGGCCCACGAGCAGTACTTC. This gives the protein CASRMEGAHEQYF.

The V gene is TRBV25-1, the J gene TRBJ1-5; D not resolved. The germline gives CDR1 MGHDK, CDR2 SYGVNS. The CDR3 is made up of 17 amino acids. Trimming left V 4 bases short and J 0 bases short, with 16 bases between. The CDR3 sequence is CASSAGLGSASNQPQHF. In DNA, the CDR3 is TGTGCCAGCAGTGCCGGACTTGGGTCCGCTAGCAATCAGCCCCAGCATTTT.

This rearrangement joins TRBV5-1 to TRBJ2-1; 7 bases match TRBD2. V dropped 0 bases and J dropped 9; count of bases not matched to a gene: 6. Germline values: CDR1 SGHRS, CDR2 YFSETQ. The CDR3 has 14 residues. For the CDR3, the DNA is TGCGCCAGCAGCTTGGGGGCGGGAGAGCCTGAGCAGTTCTTC. It yields the protein CASSLGAGEPEQFF.

The chain recombines TRBV4-3 with TRBJ2-7, with 7 bases that match TRBD1. The length of the CDR3 is 14 residues. The germline gives CDR1 LGHNA, CDR2 YSLEER. The junction had 5 bases not matched to a gene; V was cut back by 3 bases and J by 3 bases. The CDR3 bases are TGCGCCAGCAGCCATTCCGGGACAGACTACGAGCAGTACTTC. This sequence encodes CASSHSGTDYEQYF.

The chain uses TRBV24-1 and TRBJ2-7, with TRBD2 identical over 8 bases. Germline V gives CDR1 KGHDR, CDR2 SFDVKD. The CDR3 contains 14 residues. V shed 3 bases and J 3 bases; nucleotides not matched to a gene: 3. DNA of the CDR3: TGTGCCACCAGTGATCAGACTAGCGACTACGAGCAGTACTTC. Translated: CATSDQTSDYEQYF.

This clone was detected once. The chain carries TRBV18 and TRBJ1-5, with D possibly matching TRBD1 (5 bases). The V gene lost 4 bases and the J gene lost 5 bases, with 12 bases spanning the gap. This CDR3 has 14 residues. Germline V gives CDR1 KGHSH, CDR2 LQKENI. The DNA of the CDR3 is TGTGCCAGCTCACAAGCCAGGGCCCATCAGCCCCAGCATTTT. It specifies CASSQARAHQPQHF.

This clone was seen many times. J is TRBJ2-7 and V is TRBV2, with 8 bases identical to TRBD2. With V trimmed by 4 bases and J by 2 bases, 1 base remained unmatched. CDR3 length: 13 residues. The germline CDR1 and CDR2 sequences are SNHLY and FYNNEI. CDR3 sequence (DNA): TGTGCCAGCAGTGCGGGGGGGGCCTACGAGCAGTACTTC. It translates to CASSAGGAYEQYF.

This clone was seen once. This chain uses TRBV30 with TRBJ1-2; perhaps TRBD1 as D (6 bases). The V gene's germline CDR1 is GTSNPN and CDR2 SVGIG (reference sequence). V was clipped by 2 bases and J by 0 bases, with 19 bases between them. This CDR3 contains 17 residues. Here the CDR3 DNA reads TGTGCCTGGAGTAATCCGACAGGCGGAGGAGCTAACTATGGCTACACCTTC. This translates into CAWSNPTGGGANYGYTF.

This clone was observed once. V and J are TRBV7-9 and TRBJ1-2; D possibly corresponds to TRBD1 (6 bases). The V and J ends lost 4 bases and 4 bases respectively, with 7 bases between them. CDR1 SEHNR and CDR2 FQNEAQ come from the germline V gene (reference sequence). The CDR3 spans 12 residues. This chain's CDR3 is CASSSGAYGYTF. The CDR3 bases are TGTGCCAGCAGCTCAGGGGCCTATGGCTACACCTTC.

V usage is TRBV11-2 and J usage is TRBJ2-7; 8 bases fit TRBD1. J lost 0 bases, V lost 5 bases, and 6 bases had no gene match. CDR1 is SGHAT and CDR2 is FQNNGV in the germline V gene. CDR3 length: 15 amino acids. The CDR3 region is CASSPGQDPSYEQYF. The CDR3 DNA sequence: TGTGCCAGCAGCCCGGGACAGGACCCCTCCTACGAGCAGTACTTC.

This sequence joins TRBV3-1 (or the pseudogene TRBV3-2) and TRBJ2-3; 12 nucleotides align to TRBD2. The CDR3 is made up of 18 amino acids. Germline V lookup: CDR1 LGHDT, CDR2 YNNKEL (reference sequence). Trimming cost V 2 bases and J 2 bases; bases outside gene matches: 8. For the CDR3, the DNA is TGTGCCAGCAGCCAAAGCCGCACTAGCGGGGGGAACACAGATACGCAGTATTTT. This codes for CASSQSRTSGGNTDTQYF.

J is TRBJ1-2 and V is TRBV5-8, with D perhaps TRBD1 (6 bases). CDR3 length equals 18 residues. The V gene's germline CDR1 is SGHTS and CDR2 YDEGEE. Between the trimmed V and J ends, which lost 4 bases and 8 bases, there was a span of 30 bases. The CDR3 DNA follows: TGTGCCAGCAGCCTGGCGGGGCGGGGGCGCGGGATCGGTCGAGGCTACACCTTC. Protein product: CASSLAGRGRGIGRGYTF.

This chain links TRBV19 with TRBJ1-5, with no clear D. CDR3 length: 17 residues. CDR1 and CDR2 (germline): LNHDA, SQIVND (reference sequence). Deletions cut 1 base from V and 0 bases from J, with 13 bases between. CDR3 sequence (DNA): TGTGCCAGTAGTATAGTCGGCGGGCAGGTTAGCAATCAGCCCCAGCATTTT. It encodes CASSIVGGQVSNQPQHF.

The chain links TRBV5-1 to TRBJ1-3; TRBD1 aligns across 12 bases. V trimming: 1 base; J trimming: 0 bases; junction bases outside the gene matches: 8. The CDR3 is 19 residues long. Looked up from germline, CDR1 is SGHRS and CDR2 is YFSETQ. Here the CDR3 reads CASSLHGTGGSISGNTIYF. CDR3 sequence (DNA): TGCGCCAGCAGCTTGCACGGGACAGGGGGCTCCATCTCTGGAAACACCATATATTTT.

The rearrangement joins TRBV27 to TRBJ2-7; TRBD1 aligns across 8 bases. The V and J ends lost 1 base and 2 bases, in that order; junction bases with no gene match: 13. This CDR3 has 18 residues. Per the germline V gene, CDR1 is MNHEY and CDR2 is SMNVEV (reference sequence). This CDR3 reads CASSLFYRGTWKTYEQYF. For the CDR3, the DNA is TGTGCCAGCAGTTTATTCTACAGGGGGACTTGGAAAACCTACGAGCAGTACTTC.

The chain couples TRBV7-3 to TRBJ2-4; D is uncertain. The CDR3 sequence is 12 residues long. V was cut by 4 bases and J by 6 bases, with 7 bases left in between. CDR1 is SGHTA, CDR2 FQGTGA, per germline. CDR3 coding DNA: TGTGCCAGCAGCTCTTACGGAAACATTCAGTACTTC. Its translation is CASSSYGNIQYF. Complete variable domain (other parts from reference TRBV7-3 and TRBJ2-4): GAGVSQTPSNKVTEKGKYVELRCDPISGHTALYWYRQSLGQGPEFLIYFQGTGAADDSGLPNDRFFAVRPEGSVSTLKIQRTERGDSAVYLCASSSYGNIQYFGAGTRLSVL.

In this sample, this clone turned up a few times. The chain couples TRBV28 to TRBJ1-1; D is uncertain. This CDR3 is built from 13 residues. Trimming removed 2 bases at V and 1 base at J, with 5 bases between. Germline V lookup: CDR1 MDHEN, CDR2 SYDVKM. CDR3 in DNA: TGTGCCAGCAGTTTACAGGCGAACACTGAAGCTTTCTTT. This sequence encodes CASSLQANTEAFF.